The 7 T cell receptor beta chains below were found in one sample sequenced in a study of shared clonotypes between healthy human individuals. Repertoires were generated with immunoSEQ multiplex PCR, while TCRdb's copy carries only in-frame clones and drops some. The sample lists nearly 1 million clones, 70% to 85% occurring once. The specimen sequenced was memory CD4+ T cells sorted from blood. The subset here: CD45RA-negative fraction. The receptor source for this set is a man in his late teens or twenties in good health.

The J gene is TRBJ1-3, the V gene TRBV28; D is unclear. The CDR3 extends over 14 amino acids. CDR1 is MDHEN and CDR2 is SYDVKM in the germline V gene. With 7 bases removed from V and 5 bases from J, the gap between germline ends came to 15 bases. The CDR3 protein is CASTASLKRNTIYF. The CDR3 region has the DNA TGTGCCAGCACCGCCAGCCTGAAGAGAAACACCATATATTTT.

The V and J genes are TRBV18 and TRBJ1-1; D ambiguous. The germline V gene encodes CDR1 KGHSH and CDR2 LQKENI. V shed 2 bases and J shed 7 bases, with 8 bases lying between them. The CDR3 consists of 12 residues. CDR3: CASSPNRLEAFF. The CDR3 coding sequence is TGTGCCAGCTCACCAAACAGACTTGAAGCTTTCTTT.

This rearrangement joins TRBV4-3 to TRBJ1-5, with TRBD1 as a possible D gene (5 bases). The CDR3 covers 13 residues. Germline assignment: CDR1 LGHNA and CDR2 YSLEER. V gave up 4 bases and J gave up 6 bases, with 10 bases separating them. The CDR3 reads CASSLVGGQPQHF. CDR3 DNA sequence: TGCGCCAGCAGCCTAGTGGGGGGTCAGCCCCAGCATTTT.

This chain uses TRBV7-9 with TRBJ2-1; no definite D call. Trimming took off 1 base at V and 1 base at J, with 14 bases between the two ends. The CDR3 length is 17 residues. CDR1 SEHNR and CDR2 FQNEAQ come from the germline V gene (reference sequence). In DNA, the CDR3 is TGTGCCAGCAGCTTAGAACTGGTGAGACCGTCCTACAATGAGCAGTTCTTC. The encoded protein is CASSLELVRPSYNEQFF.

The rearrangement joins TRBV28 to TRBJ1-6; 9 bases match TRBD1. The CDR3 is 15 residues long. The germline V gene encodes CDR1 MDHEN and CDR2 SYDVKM. V shed 5 bases and J 7 bases; nucleotides not matched to a gene: 6. The CDR3, as DNA: TGTGCCAGCAGTACCGGGACAGGGAGAAATTCACCCCTCCACTTT. It is translated as CASSTGTGRNSPLHF. The variable domain in full, completed from reference TRBV28 and TRBJ1-6, reads DVKVTQSSRYLVKRTGEKVFLECVQDMDHENMFWYRQDPGLGLRLIYFSYDVKMKEKGDIPEGYSVSREKKERFSLILESASTNQTSMYLCASSTGTGRNSPLHFGNGTRLTVT.

The J gene is TRBJ1-2, the V gene TRBV28; 8 bases fit TRBD1. This CDR3 spans 14 amino acids. V gave up 6 bases and J gave up 3 bases; unmatched junction bases: 6. CDR1 is MDHEN, CDR2 SYDVKM, per germline. CDR3 residues: CASSLRGLDYGYTF. CDR3 bases: TGTGCCAGCAGCCTCAGGGGGCTTGACTATGGCTACACCTTC.

The rearrangement uses TRBV25-1 and TRBJ1-6; 9 nucleotides line up with TRBD1. CDR1 and CDR2 (germline): MGHDK, SYGVNS. This CDR3 is built from 16 residues. Trimming at V came to 4 bases and at J to 7 bases, leaving 8 bases not matched to a gene. CDR3 bases: TGTGCCAGCAGTGTATCCACAGGGGGCCCAAATTCACCCCTCCACTTT. It translates to CASSVSTGGPNSPLHF. Complete variable domain (other parts from reference TRBV25-1 and TRBJ1-6): EADIYQTPRYLVIGTGKKITLECSQTMGHDKMYWYQQDPGMELHLIHYSYGVNSTEKGDLSSESTVSRIRTEHFPLTLESARPSHTSQYLCASSVSTGGPNSPLHFGNGTRLTVT.